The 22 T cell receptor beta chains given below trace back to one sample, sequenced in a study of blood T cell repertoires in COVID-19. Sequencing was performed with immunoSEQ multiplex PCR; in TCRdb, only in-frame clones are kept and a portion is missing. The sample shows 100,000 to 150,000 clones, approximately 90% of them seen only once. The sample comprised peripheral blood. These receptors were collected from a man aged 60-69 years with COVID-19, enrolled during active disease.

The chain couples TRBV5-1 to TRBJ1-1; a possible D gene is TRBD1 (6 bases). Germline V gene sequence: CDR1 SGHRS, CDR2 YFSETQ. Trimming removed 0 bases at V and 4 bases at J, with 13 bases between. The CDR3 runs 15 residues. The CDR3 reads CASSLGGGVGTEAFF. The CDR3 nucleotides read TGCGCCAGCAGCTTGGGAGGGGGGGTTGGCACTGAAGCTTTCTTT.

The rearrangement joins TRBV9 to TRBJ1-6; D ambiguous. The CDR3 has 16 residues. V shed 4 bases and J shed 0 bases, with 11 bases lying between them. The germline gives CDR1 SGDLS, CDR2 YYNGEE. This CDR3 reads CASSHARSSYNSPLHF. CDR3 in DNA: TGTGCCAGCAGCCACGCTCGTAGCTCCTATAATTCACCCCTCCACTTT.

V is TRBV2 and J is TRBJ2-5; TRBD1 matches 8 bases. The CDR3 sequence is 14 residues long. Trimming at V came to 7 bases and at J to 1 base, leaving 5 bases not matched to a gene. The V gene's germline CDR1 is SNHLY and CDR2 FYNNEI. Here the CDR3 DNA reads TGTGCCAGCAAGGACAGGGCGGGCCAAGAGACCCAGTACTTC. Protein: CASKDRAGQETQYF.

The CDR3 here is CASSSSTGWNYGYTF. The CDR3 coding sequence is TGTGCCAGTAGCAGTTCGACAGGGTGGAACTATGGCTACACCTTC. This chain links TRBV19 with TRBJ1-2; 7 nucleotides line up with TRBD1. V was pared by 6 bases and J by 2 bases, with 9 bases of the junction left unmatched. Germline V gives CDR1 LNHDA, CDR2 SQIVND (reference sequence). This CDR3 has 15 amino acids.

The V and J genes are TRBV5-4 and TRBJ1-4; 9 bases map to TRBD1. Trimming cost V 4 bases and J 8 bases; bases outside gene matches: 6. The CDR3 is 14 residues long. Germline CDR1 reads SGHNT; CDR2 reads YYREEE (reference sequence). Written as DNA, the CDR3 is TGTGCCAGCAGCCACGGGACAGGGCAAGAAAAACTGTTTTTT. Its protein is CASSHGTGQEKLFF.

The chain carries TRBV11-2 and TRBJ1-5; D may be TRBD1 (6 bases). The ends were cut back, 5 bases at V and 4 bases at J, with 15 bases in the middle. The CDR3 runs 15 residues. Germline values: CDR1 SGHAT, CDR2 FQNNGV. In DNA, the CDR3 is TGTGCCAGCAGCGTCGGGACCCAGGGGAATCAGCCCCAGCATTTT. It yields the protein CASSVGTQGNQPQHF.

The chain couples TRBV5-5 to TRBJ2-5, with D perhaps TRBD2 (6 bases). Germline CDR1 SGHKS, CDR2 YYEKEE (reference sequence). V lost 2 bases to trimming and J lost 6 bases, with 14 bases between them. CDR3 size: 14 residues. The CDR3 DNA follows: TGTGCCAGCAGCTTTGGGGGGACGGCGAAGACCCAGTACTTC. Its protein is CASSFGGTAKTQYF.

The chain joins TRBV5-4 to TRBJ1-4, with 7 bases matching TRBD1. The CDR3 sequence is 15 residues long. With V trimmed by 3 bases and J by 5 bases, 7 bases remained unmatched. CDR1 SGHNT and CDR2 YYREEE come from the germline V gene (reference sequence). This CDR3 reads CASSSNRGGNEKLFF. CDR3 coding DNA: TGTGCCAGCAGCTCGAACAGGGGCGGGAATGAAAAACTGTTTTTT.

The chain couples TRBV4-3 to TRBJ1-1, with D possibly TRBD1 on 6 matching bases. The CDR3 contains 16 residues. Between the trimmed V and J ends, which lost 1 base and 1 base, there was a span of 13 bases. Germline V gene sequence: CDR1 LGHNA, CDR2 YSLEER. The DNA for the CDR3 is TGCGCCAGCAGCCAAGCACAGGGTCGGTGGAACACTGAAGCTTTCTTT. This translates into CASSQAQGRWNTEAFF.

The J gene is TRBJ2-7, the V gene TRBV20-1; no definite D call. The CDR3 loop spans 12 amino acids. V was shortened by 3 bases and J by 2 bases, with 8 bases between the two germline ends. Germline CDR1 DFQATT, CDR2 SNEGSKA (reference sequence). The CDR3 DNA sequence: TGCAGTGCTAGTCCAGATACCTACGAGCAGTACTTC. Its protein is CSASPDTYEQYF.

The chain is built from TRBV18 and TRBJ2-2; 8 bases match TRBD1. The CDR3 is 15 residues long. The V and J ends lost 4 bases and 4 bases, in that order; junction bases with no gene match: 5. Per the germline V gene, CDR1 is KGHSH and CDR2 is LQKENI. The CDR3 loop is CASSQGQGGTGELFF. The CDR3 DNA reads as TGTGCCAGCTCACAAGGACAGGGTGGCACCGGGGAGCTGTTTTTT.

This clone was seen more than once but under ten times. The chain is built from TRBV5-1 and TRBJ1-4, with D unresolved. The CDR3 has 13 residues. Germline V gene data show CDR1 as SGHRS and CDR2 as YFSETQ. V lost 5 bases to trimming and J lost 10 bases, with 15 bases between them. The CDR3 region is CASSHPRERKLFF. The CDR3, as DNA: TGCGCCAGCAGTCATCCAAGAGAGAGAAAACTGTTTTTT.

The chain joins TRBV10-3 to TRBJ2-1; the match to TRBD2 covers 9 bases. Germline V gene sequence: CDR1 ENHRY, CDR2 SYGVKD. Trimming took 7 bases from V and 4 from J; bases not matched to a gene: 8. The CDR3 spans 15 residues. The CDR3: CAITKSGGSYNEQFF. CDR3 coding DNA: TGTGCCATCACCAAGAGCGGGGGGTCGTACAATGAGCAGTTCTTC.

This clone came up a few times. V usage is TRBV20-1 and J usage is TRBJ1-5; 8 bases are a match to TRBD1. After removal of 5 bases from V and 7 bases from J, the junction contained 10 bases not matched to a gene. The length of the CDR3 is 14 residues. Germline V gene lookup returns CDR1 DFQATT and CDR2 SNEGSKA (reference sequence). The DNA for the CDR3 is TGCAGTGCTGGTGGGGCAGGGGGCGACCAGCCCCAGCATTTT. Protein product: CSAGGAGGDQPQHF.

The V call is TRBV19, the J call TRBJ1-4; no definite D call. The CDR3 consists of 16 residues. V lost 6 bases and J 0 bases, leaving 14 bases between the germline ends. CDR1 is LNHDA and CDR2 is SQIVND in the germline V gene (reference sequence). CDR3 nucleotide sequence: TGTGCCAGTAGGTCCGGGATACCTGCAACTAATGAAAAACTGTTTTTT. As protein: CASRSGIPATNEKLFF.

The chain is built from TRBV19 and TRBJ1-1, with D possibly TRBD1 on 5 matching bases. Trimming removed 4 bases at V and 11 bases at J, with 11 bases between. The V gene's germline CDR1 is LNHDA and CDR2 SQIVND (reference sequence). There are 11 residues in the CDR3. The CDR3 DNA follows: TGTGCCAGTAGTAGGGGGGGGGTTGCTTTCTTT. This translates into CASSRGGVAFF.

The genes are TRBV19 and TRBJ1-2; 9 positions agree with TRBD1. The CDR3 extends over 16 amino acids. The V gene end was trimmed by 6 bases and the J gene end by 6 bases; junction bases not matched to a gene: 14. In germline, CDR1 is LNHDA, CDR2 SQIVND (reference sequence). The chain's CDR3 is CASRFHRGRVFDGYTF. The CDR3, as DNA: TGTGCCAGTAGATTTCACAGGGGGCGCGTGTTCGATGGCTACACCTTC.

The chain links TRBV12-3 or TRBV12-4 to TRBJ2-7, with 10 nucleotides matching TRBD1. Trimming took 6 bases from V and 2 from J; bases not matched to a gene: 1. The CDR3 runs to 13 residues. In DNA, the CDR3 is TGTGCCAGCAGGGACAGGGGGGCCTACGAGCAGTACTTC. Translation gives CASRDRGAYEQYF.

The CDR3 reads CASSLARQGGQPQHF. The CDR3 DNA is TGTGCCAGCAGCTTAGCGAGACAGGGGGGTCAGCCCCAGCATTTT. V usage is TRBV7-8 and J usage is TRBJ1-5; the match to TRBD1 covers 9 bases. The germline CDR1 and CDR2 sequences are SGHVS and FQNEAQ. V was pared by 0 bases and J by 6 bases, with 3 bases of the junction left unmatched. The CDR3 loop spans 15 amino acids.

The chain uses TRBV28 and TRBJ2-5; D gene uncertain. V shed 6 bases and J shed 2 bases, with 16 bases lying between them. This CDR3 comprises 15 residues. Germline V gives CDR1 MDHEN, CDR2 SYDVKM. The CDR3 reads CASSPFGAPQETQYF. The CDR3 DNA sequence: TGTGCCAGCAGCCCTTTCGGTGCCCCGCAAGAGACCCAGTACTTC.

CDR3 sequence (DNA): TGTGCCAGCAGACCTCGCGCTCCGGTCGGGGAGCTGTTTTTT. Encoded protein: CASRPRAPVGELFF. V usage is TRBV6-2 or TRBV6-3 and J usage is TRBJ2-2; no clear D gene. CDR1 and CDR2 from the germline V gene are MNHEY and SVGEGT. The CDR3 contains 14 residues. V was cut by 6 bases and J by 7 bases, with 15 bases left in between.

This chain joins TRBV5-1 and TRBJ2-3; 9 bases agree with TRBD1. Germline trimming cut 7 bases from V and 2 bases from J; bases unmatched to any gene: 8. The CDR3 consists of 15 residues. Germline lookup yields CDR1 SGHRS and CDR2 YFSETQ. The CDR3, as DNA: TGCGCCAGCGAGACAGGGGGGGGACCCACAGATACGCAGTATTTT. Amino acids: CASETGGGPTDTQYF.